The rows below give T cell receptor beta chains drawn from one sample of a study of preoperative IRX-2 immunotherapy in early breast cancer. This table comes from immunoSEQ multiplex PCR, and its TCRdb copy is limited to in-frame clones, with some not included. The sample carries 25,000 or so clones, 85% to 90% recorded once. The starting material was tumor tissue, obtained after IRX-2 immunotherapy. The origin of the receptors is a human donor with breast cancer. Both conserved end residues are part of each CDR3. Fields, in order: V gene, J gene, clone size, D gene, CDR3 DNA, CDR3 protein. The D gene is left open where the match is weak. Clone size appears in some rows only: once, few, many, or a class for an expanded clone.

>TRBV6-1|TRBJ2-7|NA|NA
TGTGCCAGCAGAGCCTGGCGGATCAGCTACGAGCAGTACTTC
CASRAWRISYEQYF
>TRBV10-3|TRBJ1-6|NA|TRBD1
TGTGCCATCAGTGAGAGCGTAGGGGGACAGGAGAATTCACCCCTCCACTTT
CAISESVGGQENSPLHF
>TRBV7-9|TRBJ1-2|NA|NA
TGTGCCAGCAGCTTACAGGGTTTTGGGGGTGGCTACACCTTC
CASSLQGFGGGYTF
>TRBV6-5|TRBJ1-6|NA|TRBD1
TGTGCCAGCAGCAGACTGGACAGGGGAAATTCACCCCTCCACTTT
CASSRLDRGNSPLHF
>TRBV14|TRBJ2-2|NA|NA
TGTGCCAGCAGCCAAGAAATTAGCGCGAAAAACACCGGGGAGCTGTTTTTT
CASSQEISAKNTGELFF
>TRBV28|TRBJ1-2|few|TRBD1
TGTGCCAGCAGGCGGCAGGGGGAAGATGGCTACACCTTC
CASRRQGEDGYTF
>TRBV9|TRBJ1-6|once|TRBD1
TGTGCCAGCAGCGCCGATGGACAGGGATTTAATTCACCCCTCCACTTT
CASSADGQGFNSPLHF
>TRBV4-1|TRBJ1-5|NA|NA
TGCGCCAGCAGCCAAGACCGCCAGGTCAATCAGCCCCAGCATTTT
CASSQDRQVNQPQHF
>TRBV18|TRBJ2-2|NA|NA
TGTGCCAGCTCACCGGAAGAAAGCACCGGGGAGCTGTTTTTT
CASSPEESTGELFF
>TRBV18|TRBJ1-2|NA|TRBD1
TGTGCCAGCTCACGATCAAATGACAGGGATGGCTACACCTTC
CASSRSNDRDGYTF
>TRBV15|TRBJ1-4|once|NA
TGTGCCACCCACCCTGGACCAGGTTTTGAAAAACTGTTTTTT
CATHPGPGFEKLFF
>TRBV5-1|TRBJ2-7|NA|NA
TGCGCCAGCAGCTTGGACACCAGCTACGAGCAGTACTTC
CASSLDTSYEQYF
>TRBV7-6|TRBJ2-2|NA|TRBD1
TGTGCCAGCACGCAGGACAGGCGGACCGGGGAGCTGTTTTTT
CASTQDRRTGELFF
>TRBV6-6|TRBJ2-3|NA|TRBD2
TGTGCCAGCAGTTTCCTGGCGGGAGCAATCACAGATACGCAGTATTTT
CASSFLAGAITDTQYF
>TRBV28|TRBJ1-1|NA|NA
TGTGCCAGCAGTTTATTAGGAGGCGTGGGCACTGAAGCTTTCTTT
CASSLLGGVGTEAFF
>TRBV19|TRBJ1-1|NA|TRBD1
TGTGCCAGTAGTATTCTAGGGGGCCAAACTGAAGCTTTCTTT
CASSILGGQTEAFF
>TRBV4-1|TRBJ2-2|few|TRBD2
TGCGCCAGCAGCCAAGTAGGGTTCCTAGCGGGTTTCGACACCGGGGAGCTGTTTTTT
CASSQVGFLAGFDTGELFF
>TRBV19|TRBJ1-2|NA|NA
TGTGCCAGTAGTATACTGGATAGGTATGGCTACACCTTC
CASSILDRYGYTF
>TRBV30|TRBJ2-1|NA|NA
TGTGCCTGGAGTAAGAGCTCCTACAATGAGCAGTTCTTC
CAWSKSSYNEQFF
>TRBV9|TRBJ1-5|NA|TRBD1
TGTGCCAGCAGCGCTGGACAGGGAAGCAATCAGCCCCAGCATTTT
CASSAGQGSNQPQHF
>TRBV11-2|TRBJ2-3|once|NA
TGTGCCAGCAGCTTTAGCGGTAGCACAGATACGCAGTATTTT
CASSFSGSTDTQYF